These 20 T cell receptor beta chains share one sample of origin, sequenced in a study of identical twins. MiXCR, applied by TCRdb to the 5' RACE reads, yields one record per CDR3 protein. The sample carries 250,000 to 350,000 distinct CDR3 sequences, more than 6.5% recorded once. These same data were also listed under a study on yellow fever vaccine responses in identical twins.

The sequencing input was memory (CD45RO+) T cells sorted from blood. All receptors derive from a woman younger than 30 in good health.

On this clonotype: A read error may be the cause here, since a much bigger clone is one base away. The CDR3 spells CASSGTVRAGELFF. In DNA, the CDR3 is TGTGCCAGCAGCGGGACAGTAAGGGCCGGGGAGCTGTTTTTT. The gene calls are TRBV27 and TRBJ2-2; 7 bases are a match to TRBD1. Germline lookup yields CDR1 MNHEY and CDR2 SMNVEV (reference sequence). V was pared by 6 bases and J by 6 bases, with 7 bases of the junction left unmatched. This CDR3 spans 14 amino acids.

This clonotype was seen more than once but under ten times. The V and J genes are TRBV6-5 and TRBJ2-3, with D hard to call. V lost 6 bases to trimming and J lost 2 bases, with 6 bases between them. Germline loops: CDR1 MNHEY, CDR2 SVGAGI. This CDR3 is 12 amino acids long. CDR3 region: CASRGYTDTQYF. CDR3 bases: TGTGCCAGCAGAGGGTACACAGATACGCAGTATTTT.

The J gene is TRBJ2-3, the V gene TRBV3-1, with TRBD2 matching over 10 bases. The germline CDR1 and CDR2 sequences are LGHDT and YNNKEL (reference sequence). V shed 10 bases, J shed 0 bases, and the junction held 13 bases outside the gene matches. The CDR3 sequence is 17 residues long. The CDR3 DNA reads TGTGCCATCAGTTTAGGATGGACTAGCGGCAGCACAGATACGCAGTATTTT. Protein sequence: CAISLGWTSGSTDTQYF.

This clonotype has a count of ten or more. The V call is TRBV11-2, the J call TRBJ1-1, with 8 bases matching TRBD1. Per germline, CDR1 SGHAT and CDR2 FQNNGV. This CDR3 is built from 20 residues. Trimming cost V 4 bases and J 5 bases; bases outside gene matches: 24. CDR3 nucleotides: TGTGCCAGCAGCTCCCCGCGGGACAGGAGGATGGTAGAGCTTTGGACTGAAGCTTTCTTT. Translation gives CASSSPRDRRMVELWTEAFF.

The sample holds a few counts of this clonotype. This chain links TRBV5-5 with TRBJ2-3; D call uncertain. The CDR3 is made up of 14 amino acids. The V end was cut by 0 bases, the J end by 2 bases, with 7 bases between. Germline values: CDR1 SGHKS, CDR2 YYEKEE (reference sequence). CDR3 nucleotide sequence: TGTGCCAGCAGCTTGGACTTCTACACAGATACGCAGTATTTT. Protein product: CASSLDFYTDTQYF.

This clonotype was seen a few times. The chain uses TRBV19 and TRBJ1-1, with TRBD1 identical over 8 bases. V lost 9 bases to trimming and J lost 3 bases; unmatched junction nucleotides: 6. The length of the CDR3 is 13 residues. Germline V lookup: CDR1 LNHDA, CDR2 SQIVND (reference sequence). The CDR3 here is CARLGQDDTEAFF. CDR3 DNA: TGTGCCAGGCTGGGACAGGACGACACTGAAGCTTTCTTT.

This clonotype was counted a single time. This may come from a read error, since a much larger clone is one base off. The chain links TRBV28 to TRBJ2-7, with TRBD1 as a possible D gene (6 bases). The CDR3 totals 12 residues. V was cut by 6 bases and J by 4 bases, with 10 bases left in between. The germline CDR1 and CDR2 sequences are MDHEN and SYDVKM. As DNA, the CDR3 is TGTGCCAGCAGCATTACAGGGTACGAGCAGTACTTC. It specifies CASSITGYEQYF. Full variable domain (outside the CDR3, taken from reference TRBV28 and TRBJ2-7): DVKVTQSSRYLVKRTGEKVFLECVQDMDHENMFWYRQDPGLGLRLIYFSYDVKMKEKGDIPEGYSVSREKKERFSLILESASTNQTSMYLCASSITGYEQYFGPGTRLTVT.

This clonotype has just a few counts. The J gene is TRBJ2-3, the V gene TRBV14; D is perhaps TRBD1 (7 bases). CDR3 size: 17 residues. CDR1 and CDR2 (germline): SGHDN, FVKESK. Trimming took 4 bases from V and 4 from J, leaving 21 bases between them. The DNA of the CDR3 is TGTGCCAGCAGCCCGTTCCAGGGGGGCGACCTACCAGATACGCAGTATTTT. Protein product: CASSPFQGGDLPDTQYF.

This clonotype occurred many times. The chain links TRBV7-2 to TRBJ2-5; D is uncertain. With 4 bases removed from V and 5 bases from J, the gap between germline ends came to 8 bases. CDR3 length equals 12 residues. CDR1 and CDR2 from the germline V gene are SGHTA and FQGNSA. CDR3 DNA sequence: TGTGCCAGCAGCTACTTTTTGGAGACCCAGTACTTC. Encoded protein: CASSYFLETQYF.

The J gene is TRBJ2-3, the V gene TRBV7-9, with 7 nucleotides matching TRBD1. The CDR3 sequence is 16 residues long. With 0 bases clipped from V and 1 base from J, the junction kept 4 bases outside the gene matches. Germline V gene lookup returns CDR1 SEHNR and CDR2 FQNEAQ (reference sequence). The CDR3 sequence is CASSLAGTVGTDTQYF. CDR3 sequence (DNA): TGTGCCAGCAGCTTAGCAGGGACAGTAGGCACAGATACGCAGTATTTT.

This clonotype was counted many times. V usage is TRBV29-1 and J usage is TRBJ2-1, with 11 bases that match TRBD1. Trimming removed 5 bases from V and 6 bases from J; junction bases left unmatched: 6. The CDR3 loop spans 14 amino acids. Germline loops: CDR1 SQVTM, CDR2 ANQGSEA. This chain's CDR3 is CSVRTGGKGNEQFF. As DNA, the CDR3 is TGCAGCGTTAGGACAGGGGGCAAGGGCAATGAGCAGTTCTTC.

This clonotype has more than one count but fewer than ten. The rearrangement uses TRBV6-1 and TRBJ2-7; D is perhaps TRBD1 (6 bases). Germline loops: CDR1 MNHNS, CDR2 SASEGT. The CDR3 has 13 residues. Trimming stripped 6 bases from V and 1 base from J, with 10 bases between. CDR3 DNA: TGTGCCAGCAGCGAACAGGGTTCCTACGAGCAGTACGTC. It yields the protein CASSEQGSYEQYV.

There are many counts of this clonotype. The CDR3 nucleotides are TGCAGCGTCACCCCGGGGGCAGGGTCCCCCTACAATGAGCAGTTCTTC. Its translation is CSVTPGAGSPYNEQFF. The V call is TRBV29-1, the J call TRBJ2-1; D is perhaps TRBD1 or TRBD2 (6 bases each). Germline CDR1 SQVTM, CDR2 ANQGSEA. Trimming removed 6 bases from V and 2 bases from J, with 20 bases in between. The CDR3 extends over 16 amino acids.

The chain recombines TRBV25-1 with TRBJ1-2, with D maybe TRBD1 (5 bases). The CDR3 contains 15 residues. Trimming took 6 bases from V and 4 from J, leaving 18 bases between them. Germline V gene lookup returns CDR1 MGHDK and CDR2 SYGVNS. The CDR3 coding sequence is TGTGCCAGCAGATTCACGGGACCCCGGCGCTATGGCTACACCTTC. Protein: CASRFTGPRRYGYTF.

This clonotype was seen many times. This chain joins TRBV12-3 or TRBV12-4 and TRBJ2-1; no reliable D call. V lost 5 bases and J 11 bases, leaving 10 bases between the germline ends. The CDR3 runs 11 residues. This CDR3 reads CASSRSNKQFF. CDR3 sequence (DNA): TGTGCCAGCAGTCGTTCGAATAAGCAGTTCTTC.

This clonotype was seen a few times. This sequence joins TRBV6-5 and TRBJ2-1; TRBD2 agrees at 13 bases. Trimming removed 1 base from V and 7 bases from J; junction bases left unmatched: 7. The CDR3 consists of 17 residues. Germline-derived CDR1 and CDR2 are MNHEY and SVGAGI. CDR3 DNA: TGTGCCAGCAGTTACTACCAACTAGCGGGAGGGCGTAATGAGCAGTTCTTC. This gives the protein CASSYYQLAGGRNEQFF.

This clonotype has more than one count but fewer than ten. This rearrangement joins TRBV7-9 to TRBJ2-6; D may be TRBD2 (5 bases). The CDR3 is made up of 17 amino acids. V was cut by 3 bases and J by 0 bases, with 12 bases left in between. Germline CDR1 is SEHNR and CDR2 is FQNEAQ (reference sequence). The chain's CDR3 is CASSFRGQGSGANVLTF. DNA for the CDR3: TGTGCCAGCAGCTTTAGAGGGCAAGGCTCTGGGGCCAACGTCCTGACTTTC.

The table lists this clonotype with a few counts. This chain links TRBV9 with TRBJ1-1; D not resolved. CDR3 length: 14 residues. Per germline, CDR1 SGDLS and CDR2 YYNGEE. V was trimmed by 3 bases and J by 5 bases, leaving 14 bases between them. The CDR3 is CASSEQGRDTEAFF. CDR3 coding DNA: TGTGCCAGCAGCGAACAAGGGAGGGATACTGAAGCTTTCTTT.

V and J are TRBV20-1 and TRBJ2-3; the D is unclear. The CDR3 totals 16 residues. Per the germline V gene, CDR1 is DFQATT and CDR2 is SNEGSKA (reference sequence). V gave up 3 bases and J gave up 2 bases, with 18 bases separating them. CDR3 amino acids: CSASPSSPNFTDTQYF. Written as DNA, the CDR3 is TGCAGTGCTAGTCCCTCGAGCCCTAACTTCACAGATACGCAGTATTTT.

This clonotype has ten or more counts. The chain is built from TRBV5-1 and TRBJ2-7; TRBD1 or TRBD2 may be the D gene (6 bases each). Deletions cut 2 bases from V and 5 bases from J, with 23 bases between. CDR3 length: 17 amino acids. Germline CDR1 reads SGHRS; CDR2 reads YFSETQ. CDR3 sequence (DNA): TGCGCCAGCAGCTTTCCCTCGTGGGGGGCTCCCCTAAACGAGCAGTACTTC. This encodes CASSFPSWGAPLNEQYF.